Included here is one T cell receptor beta chain sequence, with context. Germline V gives CDR1 SGHTA, CDR2 FQGNSA. V lost 8 bases and J lost 11, with 13 bases in between. This CDR3 contains 11 residues. Nominal health characterized the donors when sampled, though unrecorded immune exposures were likely. The data stem from a study of cytomegalovirus exposure and HLA in healthy donors. Primers: 60 Vbeta forward and 13 Jbeta reverse. Libraries were prepared by immunoSEQ multiplex PCR; TCRdb keeps only in-frame clonotypes and omits some of them. The sample has 100,000 to 120,000 clones; nearly 80% are singletons.

Sequencing was performed on PBMCs. The source is a woman under 40 in good health and CMV-seronegative. The chain links TRBV7-2 to TRBJ1-5; a weak D match, TRBD1 (5 bases). CDR3 residues: CASGAPRSQHF. CDR3 nucleotides: TGTGCCAGCGGGGCCCCGAGGTCCCAGCATTTT.